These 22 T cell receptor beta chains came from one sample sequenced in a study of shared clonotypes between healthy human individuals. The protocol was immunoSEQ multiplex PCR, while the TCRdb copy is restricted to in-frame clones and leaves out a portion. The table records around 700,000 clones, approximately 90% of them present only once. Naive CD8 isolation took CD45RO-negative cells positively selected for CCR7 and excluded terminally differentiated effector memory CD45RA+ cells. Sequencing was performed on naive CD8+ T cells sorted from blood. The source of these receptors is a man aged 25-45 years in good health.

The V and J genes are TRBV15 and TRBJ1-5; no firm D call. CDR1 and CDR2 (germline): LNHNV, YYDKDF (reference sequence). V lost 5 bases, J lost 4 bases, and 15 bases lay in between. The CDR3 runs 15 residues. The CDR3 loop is CATSSARDANQPQHF. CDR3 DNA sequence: TGTGCCACCAGCTCGGCTAGGGATGCAAATCAGCCCCAGCATTTT.

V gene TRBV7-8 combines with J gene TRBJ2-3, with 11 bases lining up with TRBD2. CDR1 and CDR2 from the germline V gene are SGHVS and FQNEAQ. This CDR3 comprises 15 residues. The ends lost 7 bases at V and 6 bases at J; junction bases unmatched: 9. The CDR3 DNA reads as TGTGCCAGCATCCTGACTAGCGGGGTGGAGGATACGCAGTATTTT. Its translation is CASILTSGVEDTQYF.

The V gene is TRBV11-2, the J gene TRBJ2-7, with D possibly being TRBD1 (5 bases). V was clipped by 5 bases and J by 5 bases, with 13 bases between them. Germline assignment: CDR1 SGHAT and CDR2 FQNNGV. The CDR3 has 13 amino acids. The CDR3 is CASSAPGYHEQYF. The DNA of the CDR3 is TGTGCCAGCAGCGCTCCAGGGTACCACGAGCAGTACTTC.

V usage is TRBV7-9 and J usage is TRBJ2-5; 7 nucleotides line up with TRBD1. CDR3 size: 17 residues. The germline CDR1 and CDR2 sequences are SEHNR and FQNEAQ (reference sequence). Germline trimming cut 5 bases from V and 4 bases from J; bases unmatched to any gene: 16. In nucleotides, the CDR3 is TGTGCCAGCAGCCAGAACCCTTCCACAGGGGTGAGAGAGACCCAGTACTTC. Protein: CASSQNPSTGVRETQYF.

The CDR3 spells CASSLDAQVRGYTF. The CDR3 nucleotides read TGTGCCAGCAGCTTAGACGCTCAGGTGCGTGGCTACACCTTC. The chain recombines TRBV7-9 with TRBJ1-2; unclear D gene. CDR1 and CDR2 (germline): SEHNR, FQNEAQ (reference sequence). V lost 1 base and J 7 bases, leaving 13 bases between the germline ends. This CDR3 is built from 14 residues. Full variable domain (outside the CDR3, taken from reference TRBV7-9 and TRBJ1-2): DTGVSQNPRHKITKRGQNVTFRCDPISEHNRLYWYRQTLGQGPEFLTYFQNEAQLEKSRLLSDRFSAERPKGSFSTLEIQRTEQGDSAMYLCASSLDAQVRGYTFGSGTRLTVV.

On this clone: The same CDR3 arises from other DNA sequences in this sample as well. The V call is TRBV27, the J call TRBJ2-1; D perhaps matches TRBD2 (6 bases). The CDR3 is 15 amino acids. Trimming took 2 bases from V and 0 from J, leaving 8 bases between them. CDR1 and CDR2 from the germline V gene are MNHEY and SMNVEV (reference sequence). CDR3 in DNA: TGTGCCAGCAGTTTAGCGGGAAGCTCCTACAATGAGCAGTTCTTC. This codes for CASSLAGSSYNEQFF.

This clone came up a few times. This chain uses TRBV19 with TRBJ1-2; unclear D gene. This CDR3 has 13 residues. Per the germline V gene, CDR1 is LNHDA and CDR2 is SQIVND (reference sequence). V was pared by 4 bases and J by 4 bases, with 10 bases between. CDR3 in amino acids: CASSTSGSYGYTF. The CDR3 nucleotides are TGTGCCAGTAGTACTTCTGGGAGCTATGGCTACACCTTC.

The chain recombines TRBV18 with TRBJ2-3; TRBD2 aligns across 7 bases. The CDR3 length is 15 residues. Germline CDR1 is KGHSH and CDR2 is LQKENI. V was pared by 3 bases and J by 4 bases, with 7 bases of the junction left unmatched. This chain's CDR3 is CASSPGRGLPDTQYF. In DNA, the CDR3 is TGTGCCAGCTCACCGGGGAGGGGACTACCAGATACGCAGTATTTT.

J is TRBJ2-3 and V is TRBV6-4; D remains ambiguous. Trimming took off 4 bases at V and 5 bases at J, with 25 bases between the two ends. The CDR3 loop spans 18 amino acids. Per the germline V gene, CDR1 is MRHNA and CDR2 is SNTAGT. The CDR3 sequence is CASSARTSQDLSKDTQYF. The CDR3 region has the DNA TGTGCCAGCAGTGCTCGAACTTCCCAAGACCTGTCCAAAGATACGCAGTATTTT.

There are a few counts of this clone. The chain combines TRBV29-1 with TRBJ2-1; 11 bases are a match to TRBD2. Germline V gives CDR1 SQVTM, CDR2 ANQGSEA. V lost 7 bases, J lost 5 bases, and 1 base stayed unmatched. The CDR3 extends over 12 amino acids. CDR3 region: CSATSGDNEQFF. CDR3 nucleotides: TGCAGCGCGACTAGCGGGGACAATGAGCAGTTCTTC.

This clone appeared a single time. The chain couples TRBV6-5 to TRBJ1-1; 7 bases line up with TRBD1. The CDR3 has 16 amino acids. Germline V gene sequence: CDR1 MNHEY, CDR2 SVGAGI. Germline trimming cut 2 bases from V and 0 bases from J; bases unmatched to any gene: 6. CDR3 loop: CASSYAPGGMNTEAFF. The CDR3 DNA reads TGTGCCAGCAGTTACGCCCCAGGGGGGATGAACACTGAAGCTTTCTTT.

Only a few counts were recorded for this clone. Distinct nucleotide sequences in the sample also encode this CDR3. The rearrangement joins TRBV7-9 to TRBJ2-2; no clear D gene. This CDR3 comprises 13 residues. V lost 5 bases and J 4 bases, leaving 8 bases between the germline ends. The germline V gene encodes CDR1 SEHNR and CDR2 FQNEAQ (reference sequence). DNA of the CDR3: TGTGCCAGCAGCCCCACTGCCACCGGGGAGCTGTTTTTT. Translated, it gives CASSPTATGELFF.

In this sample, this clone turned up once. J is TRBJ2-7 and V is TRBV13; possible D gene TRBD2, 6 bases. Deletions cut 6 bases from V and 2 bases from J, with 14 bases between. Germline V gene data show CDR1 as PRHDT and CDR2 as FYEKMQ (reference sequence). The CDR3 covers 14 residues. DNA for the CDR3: TGTGCCAGCAGGGGCTATGGGGGGACCTACGAGCAGTACTTC. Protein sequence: CASRGYGGTYEQYF.

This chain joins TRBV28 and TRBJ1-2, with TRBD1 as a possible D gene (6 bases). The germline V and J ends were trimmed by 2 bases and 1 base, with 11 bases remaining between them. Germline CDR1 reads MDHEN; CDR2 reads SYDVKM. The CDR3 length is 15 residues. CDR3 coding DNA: TGTGCCAGCAGTTTACCCAGGGGAAGTAACTATGGCTACACCTTC. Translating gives CASSLPRGSNYGYTF.

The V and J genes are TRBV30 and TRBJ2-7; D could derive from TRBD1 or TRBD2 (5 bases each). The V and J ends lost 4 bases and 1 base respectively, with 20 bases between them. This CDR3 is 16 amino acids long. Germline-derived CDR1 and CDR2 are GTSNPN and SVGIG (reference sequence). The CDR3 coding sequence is TGTGCCTGGAAGGAGGTTCGTATAAGGGGATCCTACGAGCAGTACTTC. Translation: CAWKEVRIRGSYEQYF.

The CDR3 DNA is TGTGCCAGCAGCTTGCGGAGGGGACAGGGGTCTGTTTACGAGCAGTACTTC. Protein product: CASSLRRGQGSVYEQYF. This chain uses TRBV5-6 with TRBJ2-7; TRBD1 agrees at 10 bases. The CDR3 is made up of 17 amino acids. The trim removed 1 base at V and 4 bases at J, leaving 11 bases unmatched. Looked up from germline, CDR1 is SGHDT and CDR2 is YYEEEE.

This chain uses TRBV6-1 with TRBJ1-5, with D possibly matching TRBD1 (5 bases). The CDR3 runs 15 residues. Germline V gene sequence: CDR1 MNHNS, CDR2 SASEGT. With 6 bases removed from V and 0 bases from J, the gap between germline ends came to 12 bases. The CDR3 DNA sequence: TGTGCCAGCAGCGAACGACAGATTAGCAATCAGCCCCAGCATTTT. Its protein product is CASSERQISNQPQHF.

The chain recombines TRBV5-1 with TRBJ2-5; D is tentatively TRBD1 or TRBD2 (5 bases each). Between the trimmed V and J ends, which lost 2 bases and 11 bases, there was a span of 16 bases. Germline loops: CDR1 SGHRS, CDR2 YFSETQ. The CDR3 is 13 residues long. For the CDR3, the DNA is TGCGCCAGCAGCTTTGAGGGCCTGGGGGAGCAGTACTTC. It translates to CASSFEGLGEQYF.

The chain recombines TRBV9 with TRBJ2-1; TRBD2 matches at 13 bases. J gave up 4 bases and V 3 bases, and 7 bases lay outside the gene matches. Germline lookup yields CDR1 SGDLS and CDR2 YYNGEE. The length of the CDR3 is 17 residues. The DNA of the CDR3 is TGTGCCAGCAGCGGACGACTAGCGGGAGGAGGGTACAATGAGCAGTTCTTC. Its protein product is CASSGRLAGGGYNEQFF.

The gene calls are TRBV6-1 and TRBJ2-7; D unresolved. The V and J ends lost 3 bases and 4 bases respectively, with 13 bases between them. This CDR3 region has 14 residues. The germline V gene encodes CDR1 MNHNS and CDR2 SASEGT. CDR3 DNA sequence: TGTGCCAGCAGTGATCTTAGAAGCTATTACGAGCAGTACTTC. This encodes CASSDLRSYYEQYF.

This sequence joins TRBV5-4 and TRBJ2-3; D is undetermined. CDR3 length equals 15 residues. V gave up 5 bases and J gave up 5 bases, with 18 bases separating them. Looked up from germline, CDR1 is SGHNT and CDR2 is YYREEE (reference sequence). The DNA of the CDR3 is TGTGCCAGCAGTAGTTTCCCCCTCGGCCTAGATACGCAGTATTTT. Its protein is CASSSFPLGLDTQYF.

CDR3 DNA sequence: TGCGCCAGCAGCTTGGCCGGGTTAAGATCCAACAATGAGCAGTTCTTC. Residues: CASSLAGLRSNNEQFF. The V call is TRBV5-1, the J call TRBJ2-1, with D unclear. Per germline, CDR1 SGHRS and CDR2 YFSETQ. V gave up 0 bases and J gave up 5 bases, with 15 bases separating them. The CDR3 is 16 amino acids.